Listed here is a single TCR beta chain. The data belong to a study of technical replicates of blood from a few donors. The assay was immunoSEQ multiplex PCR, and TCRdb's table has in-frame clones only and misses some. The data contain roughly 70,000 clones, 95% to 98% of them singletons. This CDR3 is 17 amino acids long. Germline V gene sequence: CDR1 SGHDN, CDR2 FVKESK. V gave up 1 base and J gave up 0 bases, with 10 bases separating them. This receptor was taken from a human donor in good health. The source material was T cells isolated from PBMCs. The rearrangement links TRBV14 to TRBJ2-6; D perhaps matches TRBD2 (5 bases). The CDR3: CASSQALGVSGANVLTF. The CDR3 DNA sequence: TGTGCCAGCAGCCAAGCACTCGGGGTCTCTGGGGCCAACGTCCTGACTTTC.